This TCR beta chain is drawn from a study of regulatory T cells in long-lasting Graves disease. Broader study findings: Persistent cases favored TRBV28, TRBJ1-2 and TRBJ2-5.

This clonotype was observed a handful of times. No antigen is known for it. V dropped 5 bases and J dropped 7 bases, with 14 bases sitting between them. Germline-derived CDR1 and CDR2 are MNHEY and SVGEGT. The CDR3 is 13 amino acids. Relying on iRepertoire HTBI primers and Arm-PCR of CDR3 regions, the team built TCR beta libraries. In TCRdb, the multiplex PCR reads were re-called with MiXCR into one record per CDR3 protein. This sample has a few hundred thousand distinct CDR3 sequences; about 13% occur once, and the top ten carry 10%. Time point indicated: newly diagnosed GD, antithyroid drugs for less than 3 months. PBMC-extracted RNA yielded the TCR library. The data were also submitted as part of a second study, on T cells in Graves' hyperthyroidism and ophthalmopathy. That source reports: RT-PCR in the first round (using the HTBI primer set) targeted the TCR CDR3.

This receptor was obtained from a man aged 25-45 years with Graves disease. This rearrangement joins TRBV6-2 or TRBV6-3 to TRBJ1-2, with TRBD1 as a possible D gene (5 bases). The sequencing used peripheral blood mononuclear cells (PBMCs), collected at new diagnosis, from a patient treated with antithyroid drugs. CDR3 residues: CASSRQTSSGYTF. CDR3 coding DNA: TGTGCCAGCAGTCGACAGACTTCGAGTGGCTACACCTTC.